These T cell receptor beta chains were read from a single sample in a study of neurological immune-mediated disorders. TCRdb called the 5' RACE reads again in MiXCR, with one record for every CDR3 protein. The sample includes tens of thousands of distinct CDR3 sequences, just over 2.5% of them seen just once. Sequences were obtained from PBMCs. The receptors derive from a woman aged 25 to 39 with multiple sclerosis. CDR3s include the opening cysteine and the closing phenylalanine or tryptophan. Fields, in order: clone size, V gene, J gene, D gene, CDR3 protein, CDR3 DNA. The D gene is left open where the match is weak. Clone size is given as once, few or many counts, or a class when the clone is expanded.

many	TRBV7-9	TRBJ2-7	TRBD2	CASSIPSLAGDEQYF	TGTGCCAGCTCGATCCCCTCACTAGCGGGAGACGAGCAGTACTTC
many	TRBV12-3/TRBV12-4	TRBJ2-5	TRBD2	CASSRGGRESETQYF	TGTGCCAGCAGCCGGGGCGGGAGGGAGTCGGAGACCCAGTACTTC
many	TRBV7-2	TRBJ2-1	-	CASSPHWGREQFF	TGTGCCAGCAGCCCCCATTGGGGTCGTGAGCAGTTCTTC
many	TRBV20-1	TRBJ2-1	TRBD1	CSVLQGAKGQFF	TGCAGTGTCCTCCAGGGGGCAAAAGGGCAGTTCTTC
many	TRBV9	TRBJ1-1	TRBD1	CASSPSPGGNTEAFF	TGTGCCAGCAGCCCTTCTCCAGGGGGCAACACTGAAGCTTTCTTT
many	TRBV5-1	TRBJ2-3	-	CASSWESDTQYF	TGCGCCAGCAGCTGGGAGTCAGATACGCAGTATTTT
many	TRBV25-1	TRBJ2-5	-	CASSRHRIFQETQYF	TGTGCCAGCAGTAGACACAGAATCTTCCAAGAGACCCAGTACTTC
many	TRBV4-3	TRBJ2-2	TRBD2	CASSQRAGDNTGELFF	TGCGCCAGCAGCCAACGCGCGGGAGACAACACCGGGGAGCTGTTTTTT
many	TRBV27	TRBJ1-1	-	CASMGGLNTEAFF	TGTGCCAGCATGGGGGGGCTGAACACTGAAGCTTTCTTT
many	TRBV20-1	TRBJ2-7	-	CSARRGLSYEQYF	TGCAGTGCCAGAAGGGGTCTCTCCTACGAGCAGTACTTC
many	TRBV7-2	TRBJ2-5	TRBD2	CASSLGGLAGSETQYF	TGTGCCAGCAGCTTAGGGGGATTAGCGGGTTCAGAGACCCAGTACTTC
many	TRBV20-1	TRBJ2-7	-	CSARGGRDYEQYF	TGCAGTGCTAGAGGGGGCAGGGACTACGAGCAGTACTTC
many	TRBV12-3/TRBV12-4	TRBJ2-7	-	CASSLWQDEQYF	TGTGCCAGCAGTTTGTGGCAGGACGAGCAGTACTTC
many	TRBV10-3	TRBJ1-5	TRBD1	CAIGDSNSNQPQHF	TGTGCCATCGGGGACAGCAATAGCAATCAGCCCCAGCATTTT
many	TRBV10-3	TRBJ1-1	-	CAISESSMNTEAFF	TGTGCCATCAGTGAAAGCAGTATGAACACTGAAGCTTTCTTT
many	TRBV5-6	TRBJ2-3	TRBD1	CASSTRQGPTDTQYF	TGTGCCAGCAGCACCCGACAGGGGCCCACAGATACGCAGTATTTT
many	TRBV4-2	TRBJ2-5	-	CASSQGGDQETQYF	TGTGCCAGCAGCCAAGGGGGGGATCAAGAGACCCAGTACTTC
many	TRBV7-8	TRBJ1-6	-	CASSLSGNSPLHF	TGTGCCAGCAGCCTATCGGGAAATTCACCCCTCCACTTT
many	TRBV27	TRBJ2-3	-	CASRWSTDTQYF	TGTGCCAGCAGATGGAGCACAGATACGCAGTATTTT
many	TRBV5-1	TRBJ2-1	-	CASSLLREQFF	TGCGCCAGCAGCTTGTTGAGGGAGCAGTTCTTC
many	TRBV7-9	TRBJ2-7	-	CASSLALNEQYF	TGTGCCAGCAGCTTAGCGCTCAACGAGCAGTACTTC
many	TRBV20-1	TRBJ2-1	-	CSARDIYEQFF	TGCAGTGCTAGAGATATCTATGAGCAGTTCTTC
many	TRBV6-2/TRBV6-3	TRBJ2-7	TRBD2	CASSYMREASYEQYF	TGTGCCAGCAGTTACATGCGGGAGGCCTCCTACGAGCAGTACTTC
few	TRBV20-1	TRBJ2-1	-	CSAGGSNEQFF	TGCAGTGCAGGGGGGAGCAATGAGCAGTTCTTC
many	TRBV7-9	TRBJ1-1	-	CASSAPQNTEAFF	TGTGCCAGCAGCGCTCCCCAGAACACTGAAGCTTTCTTT
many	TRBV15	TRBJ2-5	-	CATSSPKTAISLETQYF	TGTGCCACCAGCAGCCCTAAGACAGCCATATCTCTAGAGACCCAGTACTTC
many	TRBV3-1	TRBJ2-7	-	CASSRDTYEQYF	TGTGCCAGCAGCCGGGACACCTACGAGCAGTACTTC
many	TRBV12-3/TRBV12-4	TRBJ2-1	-	CASSFDRNEQFF	TGTGCCAGCAGTTTCGACAGGAATGAGCAGTTCTTC
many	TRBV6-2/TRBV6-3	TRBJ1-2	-	CASSYAGTNYGYTF	TGTGCCAGCAGTTACGCAGGTACCAACTATGGCTACACCTTC
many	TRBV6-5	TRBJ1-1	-	CASSYTGTTEAFF	TGTGCCAGCAGTTACACAGGGACCACTGAAGCTTTCTTT
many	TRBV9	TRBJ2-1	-	CASSVRAGAYYNEQFF	TGTGCCAGCAGCGTACGGGCCGGGGCGTATTACAATGAGCAGTTCTTC
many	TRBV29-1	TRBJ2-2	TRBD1	CSVLQGTPTGELFF	TGCAGCGTACTACAGGGGACGCCGACCGGGGAGCTGTTTTTT
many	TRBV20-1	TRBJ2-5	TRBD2	CSARSSGREWETQYF	TGCAGTGCTAGAAGTAGCGGGAGGGAATGGGAGACCCAGTACTTC
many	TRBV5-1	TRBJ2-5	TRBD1	CASSTGQGEETQYF	TGCGCCAGCAGCACCGGACAGGGGGAAGAGACCCAGTACTTC
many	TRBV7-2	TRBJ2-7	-	CASSSADLKYEQYF	TGTGCCAGCAGCTCAGCTGACCTAAAGTACGAGCAGTACTTC
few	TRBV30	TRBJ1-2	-	CAWSGSIYGYTF	TGTGCCTGGAGTGGGAGTATCTATGGCTACACCTTC
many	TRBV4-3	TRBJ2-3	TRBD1	CASSQSIEGAASTDTQYF	TGCGCCAGCAGCCAGTCAATTGAGGGGGCGGCTAGCACAGATACGCAGTATTTT
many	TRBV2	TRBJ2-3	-	CASSDGVEVKWDTQYF	TGTGCCAGCAGTGATGGGGTAGAAGTGAAATGGGATACGCAGTATTTT
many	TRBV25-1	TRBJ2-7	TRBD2	CASTGLASGNEQYF	TGTGCCAGCACGGGACTAGCGTCTGGCAACGAGCAGTACTTC
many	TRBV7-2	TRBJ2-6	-	CASNAGANVLTF	TGTGCCAGCAATGCTGGGGCCAACGTCCTGACTTTC
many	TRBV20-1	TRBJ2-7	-	CSASSPSDTYEQYF	TGCAGTGCTAGTAGCCCTAGCGATACCTACGAGCAGTACTTC
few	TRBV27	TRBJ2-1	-	CASTPIDGDEQFF	TGTGCCAGCACCCCAATAGATGGCGATGAGCAGTTCTTC
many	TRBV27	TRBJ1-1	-	CASSRFKANTEAFF	TGTGCCAGCAGTCGATTTAAAGCGAACACTGAAGCTTTCTTT
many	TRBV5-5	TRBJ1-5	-	CASSLYDQPQHF	TGTGCCAGCAGCTTGTATGATCAGCCCCAGCATTTT